The 26 T cell receptor beta chains below all came from one sample that was sequenced in a study of vaccination effects on CD4 cells after COVID-19 (dated by TCRdb to 2021 to 2024). Their cognate antigens are unknown. After around eleven days of culture, CD4+ T cells were isolated with the EasySep CD4+ T cell isolation kit. The library was made by the immunoSEQ multiplex PCR assay. Entries here come from immuneACCESS through TCRdb and include only in-frame sequences with V and J called. Some clones fail to appear in such tables; in the studies checked, an unresolved V gene covers under half of the shortfall, and the cause of the remainder is unknown. The sample records 40,000 to 60,000 clones, roughly 74% of which are singletons. Clones ranked in the top ten supply roughly 9.4% of the sample. This specimen was CD4+ T cells from PBMCs cultured without peptide, taken before COVID-19 vaccination. The source of these receptors is a human donor who had a prior SARS-CoV-2 infection.

This rearrangement joins TRBV6-5 to TRBJ1-4; TRBD1 matches at 7 bases. The germline CDR1 and CDR2 sequences are MNHEY and SVGAGI. The CDR3 length is 14 residues. J was trimmed by 8 bases and V by 4 bases; bases with no gene match: 7. The CDR3 loop is CASSFGQAREKLFF. In nucleotides, the CDR3 is TGTGCCAGCAGTTTTGGACAGGCTAGGGAAAAACTGTTTTTT.

In this sample, this clone turned up a few times. The chain uses TRBV4-1 and TRBJ2-7; D gene ambiguous. This CDR3 has 12 residues. The germline V and J ends were trimmed by 0 bases and 4 bases, with 4 bases remaining between them. CDR1 MGHRA and CDR2 YSYEKL come from the germline V gene. The CDR3 loop reads CASSQDTYEQYF. In nucleotides, the CDR3 is TGCGCCAGCAGCCAAGATACATACGAGCAGTACTTC.

The chain joins TRBV7-9 to TRBJ2-3; 8 bases are shared with TRBD1. This CDR3 comprises 15 residues. With V trimmed by 6 bases and J by 8 bases, 13 bases remained unmatched. Germline-derived CDR1 and CDR2 are SEHNR and FQNEAQ (reference sequence). In nucleotides, the CDR3 is TGTGCCAGCAGTTACAGGGGGGTCCCAGGCCGTACGCAGTATTTT. It specifies CASSYRGVPGRTQYF.

V and J are TRBV21-1 and TRBJ1-1; the table names TRBD1, a call not compared with the DNA. TRBV21-1 is a pseudogene locus. This CDR3 comprises 19 residues. CDR3 sequence (DNA): TGTGCCAGCAGCAAAGCTCCTTTACCGGGACATACAAATGACACTGAAGCTTTCTTT. Its protein is CASSKAPLPGHTNDTEAFF.

CDR3 DNA sequence: TGTGCCAGCTCACCATCAGCGGGACCGCGCGAGCAGTACTTC. Its protein is CASSPSAGPREQYF. This rearrangement joins TRBV18 to TRBJ2-7; TRBD2 matches 7 bases. Germline V lookup: CDR1 KGHSH, CDR2 LQKENI. CDR3 size: 14 residues. The ends lost 2 bases at V and 6 bases at J; junction bases unmatched: 7.

The rearrangement links TRBV6-6 to TRBJ1-1, with D possibly being TRBD1 (6 bases). The CDR3 is made up of 13 amino acids. Germline values: CDR1 MNHNY, CDR2 SVGAGI (reference sequence). V shed 5 bases and J shed 4 bases, with 11 bases lying between them. The CDR3 loop is CASSHQGSTEAFF. The DNA of the CDR3 is TGTGCCAGCAGTCACCAGGGGTCCACTGAAGCTTTCTTT.

This clone was observed a handful of times. The rearrangement uses TRBV2 and TRBJ1-2, with a possible D match to TRBD1 (6 bases). The CDR3 runs 14 residues. V dropped 6 bases and J dropped 0 bases, with 11 bases sitting between them. The germline V gene encodes CDR1 SNHLY and CDR2 FYNNEI. The CDR3, as DNA: TGTGCCAGCAGGAGGACAGACTCTAACTATGGCTACACCTTC. Protein sequence: CASRRTDSNYGYTF.

The chain employs TRBV4-2 and TRBJ2-3; no definite D call. V dropped 0 bases and J dropped 3 bases, with 4 bases sitting between them. In germline, CDR1 is LGHNA, CDR2 YNFKEQ. The CDR3 runs 13 residues. The CDR3 loop reads CASSQDLTDTQYF. The CDR3 region has the DNA TGTGCCAGCAGCCAAGATTTAACAGATACGCAGTATTTT.

This chain uses TRBV27 with TRBJ1-4; D call uncertain. The CDR3 is 15 residues long. Between the trimmed V and J ends, which lost 0 bases and 3 bases, there was a span of 8 bases. In germline, CDR1 is MNHEY, CDR2 SMNVEV (reference sequence). The CDR3 region is CASSLSWTSNEKLFF. DNA of the CDR3: TGTGCCAGCAGTTTATCGTGGACGTCTAATGAAAAACTGTTTTTT.

A few counts support this clone. V usage is TRBV4-1 and J usage is TRBJ1-2, with D perhaps matching TRBD1 (6 bases). The CDR3 covers 15 residues. Trimming cost V 1 base and J 7 bases, with 16 bases left between them. CDR1 and CDR2 (germline): MGHRA, YSYEKL. CDR3 region: CASSQAFYGGLGYTF. In nucleotides, the CDR3 is TGCGCCAGCAGCCAAGCTTTTTACGGGGGCCTTGGCTACACCTTC.

The rearrangement uses TRBV7-2 and TRBJ2-5, with 8 bases identical to TRBD2. Germline loops: CDR1 SGHTA, CDR2 FQGNSA. The CDR3 has 15 residues. The trim removed 5 bases at V and 4 bases at J, leaving 9 bases unmatched. CDR3 nucleotides: TGTGCCAGCAGCCTTACTAGCGGACCATCAGAGACCCAGTACTTC. This translates into CASSLTSGPSETQYF.

This clone was detected once. The chain recombines TRBV5-5 with TRBJ2-3; no clear D gene. V was trimmed by 7 bases and J by 0 bases, leaving 21 bases between them. CDR1 is SGHKS, CDR2 YYEKEE, per germline (reference sequence). The CDR3 contains 17 residues. CDR3 sequence reads: CASHGNGGRSSTDTQYF. The CDR3 DNA reads as TGTGCCAGCCATGGGAATGGCGGAAGATCTAGCACAGATACGCAGTATTTT.

The chain recombines TRBV4-2 with TRBJ1-4, with 8 positions matching TRBD1. V shed 4 bases, J shed 4 bases, and the junction held 5 bases outside the gene matches. The CDR3 covers 15 residues. CDR1 is LGHNA and CDR2 is YNFKEQ in the germline V gene. Written as DNA, the CDR3 is TGTGCCAGCAGCCGACCACAGGGGGATAATGAAAAACTGTTTTTT. Protein: CASSRPQGDNEKLFF.

V and J are TRBV15 and TRBJ2-1; 9 nucleotides align to TRBD2. The J segment lost 2 bases and the V segment lost 4 bases, leaving 6 bases of the junction unmatched. CDR3 length: 16 amino acids. Germline loops: CDR1 LNHNV, CDR2 YYDKDF (reference sequence). The CDR3 nucleotides are TGTGCCACCAGCACCCAACCTAGCGGGGCCTACAATGAGCAGTTCTTC. Its protein product is CATSTQPSGAYNEQFF.

This clone was counted a few times. The chain recombines TRBV6-6 with TRBJ2-1; D might be TRBD1 (5 bases). The CDR3 totals 14 residues. Trimming left V 0 bases short and J 7 bases short, with 10 bases between. Germline CDR1 reads MNHNY; CDR2 reads SVGAGI (reference sequence). CDR3 nucleotide sequence: TGTGCCAGCAGTTACTCCAGGGTGTATAATGAGCAGTTCTTC. This gives the protein CASSYSRVYNEQFF.

CDR3: CASSLGDRGNEQFF. Here the CDR3 DNA reads TGTGCCAGCAGCTTGGGGGACAGGGGCAATGAGCAGTTCTTC. The chain employs TRBV5-4 and TRBJ2-1; 10 bases are shared with TRBD1. The V segment lost 0 bases and the J segment 6 bases; nucleotides outside the gene matches: 0. The length of the CDR3 is 14 residues. CDR1 and CDR2 from the germline V gene are SGHNT and YYREEE (reference sequence).

V gene TRBV12-5 combines with J gene TRBJ2-7, with 7 bases identical to TRBD2. The CDR3 consists of 14 residues. Losses at the gene ends were 2 bases for V and 2 bases for J; bases not matched to a gene: 3. Germline CDR1 is LGHNT and CDR2 is FRNRAP. CDR3 protein: CASGLSGGTYEQYF. The DNA for the CDR3 is TGTGCTAGTGGTTTGTCCGGGGGGACCTACGAGCAGTACTTC.

The V and J genes are TRBV15 and TRBJ2-5, with TRBD2 identical over 9 bases. Germline CDR1 LNHNV, CDR2 YYDKDF (reference sequence). The CDR3 consists of 18 residues. V shed 3 bases, J shed 4 bases, and the junction held 15 bases outside the gene matches. The CDR3 loop is CATSRLAGAHRLPETQYF. The CDR3, as DNA: TGTGCCACCAGCAGGTTAGCGGGAGCTCATCGTCTCCCAGAGACCCAGTACTTC.

This chain uses TRBV5-1 with TRBJ2-7; no clear D. CDR3 length: 13 amino acids. V was pared by 6 bases and J by 2 bases, with 12 bases between. CDR1 and CDR2 from the germline V gene are SGHRS and YFSETQ. The CDR3 region has the DNA TGCGCCAGCACTGACTTCAATACCTACGAGCAGTACTTC. Translated: CASTDFNTYEQYF.

This clone was detected a few times. The chain recombines TRBV9 with TRBJ2-5; D unclear. Germline values: CDR1 SGDLS, CDR2 YYNGEE. Trimming stripped 7 bases from V and 0 bases from J, with 13 bases between. The CDR3 runs 14 residues. CDR3 protein: CASGRDRYQETQYF. The CDR3 DNA follows: TGTGCCAGCGGCCGAGACCGGTACCAAGAGACCCAGTACTTC.

The chain recombines TRBV19 with TRBJ1-2; no firm D call. The CDR3 is 13 amino acids. Germline lookup yields CDR1 LNHDA and CDR2 SQIVND (reference sequence). The V and J ends lost 4 bases and 4 bases respectively, with 10 bases between them. CDR3 nucleotide sequence: TGTGCCAGTAGTAAGCAGGTGGTCTATGGCTACACCTTC. It translates to CASSKQVVYGYTF.

This clone was picked up a small number of times. The chain employs TRBV18 and TRBJ2-6; 8 bases fit TRBD1. The V segment lost 4 bases and the J segment 0 bases; nucleotides outside the gene matches: 14. Germline loops: CDR1 KGHSH, CDR2 LQKENI. This CDR3 is built from 20 residues. The CDR3 nucleotides read TGTGCCAGCTCACGAACCCGCCCCGGGACAGGCCACTCTGGGGCCAACGTCCTGACTTTC. Amino acid sequence: CASSRTRPGTGHSGANVLTF.

This clone was observed a few times. V is TRBV2 and J is TRBJ2-1; no definite D call. V shed 3 bases and J shed 0 bases, with 0 bases lying between them. CDR1 SNHLY and CDR2 FYNNEI come from the germline V gene. The CDR3 length is 12 residues. The DNA for the CDR3 is TGTGCCAGCAGTGACTCCTACAATGAGCAGTTCTTC. Its protein is CASSDSYNEQFF.

The V gene is TRBV24-1, the J gene TRBJ1-2; TRBD1 is a possible D gene (5 bases). Germline loops: CDR1 KGHDR, CDR2 SFDVKD. Between the trimmed V and J ends, which lost 4 bases and 3 bases, there was a span of 11 bases. The CDR3 is 14 residues long. The DNA for the CDR3 is TGTGCCACCAGTGACTCCTCCAGGGACTATGGCTACACCTTC. It specifies CATSDSSRDYGYTF.

This sequence joins TRBV10-3 and TRBJ2-3; unclear D gene. The V gene's germline CDR1 is ENHRY and CDR2 SYGVKD. Between the trimmed V and J ends, which lost 11 bases and 3 bases, there was a span of 12 bases. This CDR3 has 12 residues. CDR3 DNA sequence: TGTGCCGTCTCAGCCCAAACAGATACGCAGTATTTT. This translates into CAVSAQTDTQYF.

This clone has just one count. The chain uses TRBV3-1 (or the pseudogene TRBV3-2) and TRBJ2-2; tentatively, D is TRBD2 (6 bases). The germline V gene encodes CDR1 LGHDT and CDR2 YNNKEL (reference sequence). V lost 4 bases to trimming and J lost 5 bases, with 8 bases between them. CDR3 length: 13 residues. In DNA, the CDR3 is TGTGCCAGCAGCCCGACTAGAACCGGGGAGCTGTTTTTT. Protein sequence: CASSPTRTGELFF.